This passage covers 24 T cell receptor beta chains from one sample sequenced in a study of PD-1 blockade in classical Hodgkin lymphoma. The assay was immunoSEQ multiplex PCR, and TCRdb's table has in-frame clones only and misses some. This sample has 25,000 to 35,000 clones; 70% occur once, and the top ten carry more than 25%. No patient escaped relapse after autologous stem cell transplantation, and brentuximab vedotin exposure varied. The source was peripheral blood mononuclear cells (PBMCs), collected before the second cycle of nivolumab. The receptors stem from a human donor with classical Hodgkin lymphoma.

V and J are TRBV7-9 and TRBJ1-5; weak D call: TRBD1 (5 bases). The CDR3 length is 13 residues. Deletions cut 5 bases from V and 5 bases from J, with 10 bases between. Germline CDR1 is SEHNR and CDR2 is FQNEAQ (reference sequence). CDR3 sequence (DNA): TGTGCCAGCAGCGGGGACGGGGATCAGCCCCAGCATTTT. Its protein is CASSGDGDQPQHF.

The chain's CDR3 is CASSLFSGGQPQHF. The CDR3 DNA is TGTGCCAGCAGCTTGTTCAGCGGGGGTCAGCCCCAGCATTTT. The gene calls are TRBV5-6 and TRBJ1-5; TRBD1 is a possible D gene (5 bases). The length of the CDR3 is 14 residues. From germline, CDR1 is SGHDT and CDR2 YYEEEE. V was cut by 1 base and J by 6 bases, with 11 bases left in between.

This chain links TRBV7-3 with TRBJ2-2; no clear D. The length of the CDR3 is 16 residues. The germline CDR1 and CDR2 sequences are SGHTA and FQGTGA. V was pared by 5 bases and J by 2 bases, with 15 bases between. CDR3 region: CASSPMGSLNTGELFF. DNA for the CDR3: TGTGCCAGCAGCCCTATGGGCAGTCTAAACACCGGGGAGCTGTTTTTT.

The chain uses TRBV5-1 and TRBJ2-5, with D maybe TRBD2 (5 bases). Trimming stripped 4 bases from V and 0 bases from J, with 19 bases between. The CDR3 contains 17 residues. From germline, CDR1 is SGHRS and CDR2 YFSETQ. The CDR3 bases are TGCGCCAGCAGCCCCGGGTTGAGTGGGAGTTACCAAGAGACCCAGTACTTC. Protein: CASSPGLSGSYQETQYF.

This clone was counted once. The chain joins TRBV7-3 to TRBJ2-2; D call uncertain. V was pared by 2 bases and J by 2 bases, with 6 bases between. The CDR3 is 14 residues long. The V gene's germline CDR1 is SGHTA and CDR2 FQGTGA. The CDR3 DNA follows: TGTGCCAGCAGCTTACTCCTTAACACCGGGGAGCTGTTTTTT. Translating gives CASSLLLNTGELFF.

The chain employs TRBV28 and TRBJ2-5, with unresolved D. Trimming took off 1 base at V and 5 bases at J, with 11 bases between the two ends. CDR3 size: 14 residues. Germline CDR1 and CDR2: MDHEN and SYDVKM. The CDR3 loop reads CASSLFAVSETQYF. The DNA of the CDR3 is TGTGCCAGCAGTTTATTTGCGGTATCCGAGACCCAGTACTTC.

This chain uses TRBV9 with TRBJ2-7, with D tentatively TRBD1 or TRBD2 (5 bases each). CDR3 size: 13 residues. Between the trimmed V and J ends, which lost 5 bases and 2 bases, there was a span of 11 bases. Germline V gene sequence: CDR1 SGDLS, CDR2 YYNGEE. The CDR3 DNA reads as TGTGCCAGCAGGGAGGACATAACCTACGAGCAGTACGTC. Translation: CASREDITYEQYV.

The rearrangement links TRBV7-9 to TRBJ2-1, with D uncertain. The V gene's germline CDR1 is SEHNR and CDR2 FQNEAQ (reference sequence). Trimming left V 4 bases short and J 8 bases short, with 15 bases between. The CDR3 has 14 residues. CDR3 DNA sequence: TGTGCCAGCAGCTCGAGTCGGATGTCCGATGAGCAGTTCTTC. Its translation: CASSSSRMSDEQFF.

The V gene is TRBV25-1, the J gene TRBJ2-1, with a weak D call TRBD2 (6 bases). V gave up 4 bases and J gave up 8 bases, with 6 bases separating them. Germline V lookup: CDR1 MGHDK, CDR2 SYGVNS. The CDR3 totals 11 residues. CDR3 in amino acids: CASSGGDEQFF. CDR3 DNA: TGTGCCAGCAGTGGGGGGGATGAGCAGTTCTTC.

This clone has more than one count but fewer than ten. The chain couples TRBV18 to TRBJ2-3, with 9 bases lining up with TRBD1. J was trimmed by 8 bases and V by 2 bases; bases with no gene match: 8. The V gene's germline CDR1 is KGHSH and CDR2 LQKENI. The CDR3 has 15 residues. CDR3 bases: TGTGCCAGCTCACCAGGACAGGGGTTACGGAGTACGCAGTATTTT. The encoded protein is CASSPGQGLRSTQYF.

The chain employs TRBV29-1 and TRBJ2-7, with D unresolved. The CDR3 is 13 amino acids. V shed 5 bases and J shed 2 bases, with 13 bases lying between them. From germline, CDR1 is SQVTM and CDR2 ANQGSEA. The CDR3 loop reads CSVLSSSAYEQYF. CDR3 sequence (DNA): TGCAGCGTTCTCTCCTCGTCGGCCTACGAGCAGTACTTC.

CDR3 sequence: CASRDRGGQPQHF. CDR3 nucleotides: TGTGCCAGCAGGGACAGGGGCGGTCAGCCCCAGCATTTT. The chain is built from TRBV6-1 and TRBJ1-5, with 9 bases identical to TRBD1. The CDR3 totals 13 residues. The germline gives CDR1 MNHNS, CDR2 SASEGT. The ends lost 6 bases at V and 6 bases at J; junction bases unmatched: 3.

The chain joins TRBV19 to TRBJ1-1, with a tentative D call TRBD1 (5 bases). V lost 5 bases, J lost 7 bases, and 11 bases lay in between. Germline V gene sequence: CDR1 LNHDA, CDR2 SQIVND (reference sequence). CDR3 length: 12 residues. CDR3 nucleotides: TGTGCCAGTAGTTTTAATGGGGGTGAAGCTTTCTTT. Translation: CASSFNGGEAFF. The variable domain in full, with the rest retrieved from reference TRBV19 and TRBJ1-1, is DGGITQSPKYLFRKEGQNVTLSCEQNLNHDAMYWYRQDPGQGLRLIYYSQIVNDFQKGDIAEGYSVSREKKESFPLTVTSAQKNPTAFYLCASSFNGGEAFFGQGTRLTVV.

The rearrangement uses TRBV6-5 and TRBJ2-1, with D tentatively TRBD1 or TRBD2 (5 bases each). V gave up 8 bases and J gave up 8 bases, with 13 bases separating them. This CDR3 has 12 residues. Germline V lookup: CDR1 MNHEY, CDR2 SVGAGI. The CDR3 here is CASHSVGDEQFF. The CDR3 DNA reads TGTGCCAGCCACTCGGTGGGGGATGAGCAGTTCTTC.

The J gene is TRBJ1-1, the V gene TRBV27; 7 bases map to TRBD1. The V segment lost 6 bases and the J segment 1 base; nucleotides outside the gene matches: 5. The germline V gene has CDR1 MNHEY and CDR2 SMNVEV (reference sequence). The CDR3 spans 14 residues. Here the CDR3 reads CASRPQGGNTEAFF. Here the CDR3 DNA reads TGTGCCAGCAGACCTCAGGGGGGGAACACTGAAGCTTTCTTT.

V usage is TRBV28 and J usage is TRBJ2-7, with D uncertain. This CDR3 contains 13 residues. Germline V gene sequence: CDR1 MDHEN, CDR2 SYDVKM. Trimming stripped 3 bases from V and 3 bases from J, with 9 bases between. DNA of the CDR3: TGTGCCAGCAGTTTGGGATTACTCTACGAGCAGTACGTC. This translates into CASSLGLLYEQYV.

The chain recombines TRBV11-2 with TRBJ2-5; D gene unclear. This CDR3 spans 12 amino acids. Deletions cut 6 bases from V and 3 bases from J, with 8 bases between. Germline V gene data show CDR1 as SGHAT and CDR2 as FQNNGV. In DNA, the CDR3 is TGTGCCAGCAGTCACTCTGAAGAGACCCAGTACTTC. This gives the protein CASSHSEETQYF.

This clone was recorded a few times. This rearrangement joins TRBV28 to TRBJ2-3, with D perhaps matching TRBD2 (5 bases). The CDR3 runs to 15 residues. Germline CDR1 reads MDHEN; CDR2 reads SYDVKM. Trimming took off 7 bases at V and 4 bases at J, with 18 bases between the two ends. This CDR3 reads CASTSAGEKADTQYF. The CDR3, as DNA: TGTGCCAGCACTTCTGCCGGGGAGAAGGCAGATACGCAGTATTTT.

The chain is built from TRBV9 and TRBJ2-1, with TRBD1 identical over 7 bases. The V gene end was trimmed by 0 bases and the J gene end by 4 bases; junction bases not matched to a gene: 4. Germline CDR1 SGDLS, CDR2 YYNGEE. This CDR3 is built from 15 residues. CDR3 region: CASSVALDRYNEQFF. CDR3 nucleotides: TGTGCCAGCAGCGTAGCCCTGGACAGGTACAATGAGCAGTTCTTC.

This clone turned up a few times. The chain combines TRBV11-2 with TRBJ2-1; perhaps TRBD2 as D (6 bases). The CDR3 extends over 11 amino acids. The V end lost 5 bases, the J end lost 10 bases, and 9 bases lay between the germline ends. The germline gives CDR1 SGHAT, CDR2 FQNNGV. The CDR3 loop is CASSPREEQFF. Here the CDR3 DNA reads TGTGCCAGCAGCCCCCGGGAGGAGCAGTTCTTC.

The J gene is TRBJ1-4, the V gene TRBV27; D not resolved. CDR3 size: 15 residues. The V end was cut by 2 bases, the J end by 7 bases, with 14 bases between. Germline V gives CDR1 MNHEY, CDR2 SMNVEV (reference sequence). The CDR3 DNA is TGTGCCAGCAGTTTAGGGTCCCCGGCGGGTGAAAAACTGTTTTTT. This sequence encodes CASSLGSPAGEKLFF.

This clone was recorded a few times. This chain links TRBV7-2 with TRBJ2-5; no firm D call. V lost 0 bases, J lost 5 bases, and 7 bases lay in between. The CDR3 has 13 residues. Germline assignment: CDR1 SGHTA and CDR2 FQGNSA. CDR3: CASSLALGETQYF. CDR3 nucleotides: TGTGCCAGCAGCTTAGCGTTGGGGGAGACCCAGTACTTC.

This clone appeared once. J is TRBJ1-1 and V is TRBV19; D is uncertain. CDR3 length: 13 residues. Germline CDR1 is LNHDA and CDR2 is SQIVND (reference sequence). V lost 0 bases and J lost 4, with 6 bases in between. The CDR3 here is CASSIEEGTEAFF. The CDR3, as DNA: TGTGCCAGTAGTATAGAAGAGGGCACTGAAGCTTTCTTT.

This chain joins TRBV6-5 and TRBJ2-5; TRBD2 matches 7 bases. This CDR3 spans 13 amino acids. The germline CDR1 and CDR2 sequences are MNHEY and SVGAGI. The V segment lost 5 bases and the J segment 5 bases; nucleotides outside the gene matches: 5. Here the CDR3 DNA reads TGTGCCAGCAGTCTTGGACTAGGCGAGACCCAGTACTTC. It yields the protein CASSLGLGETQYF.